These 32 T cell receptor beta chains were sequenced from one sample in a study of T cells in women clearing cervical HPV infection (dated by TCRdb to 2016 to 2019). Library prep was done by the immunoSEQ multiplex PCR assay. The immuneACCESS repertoire file appears here via TCRdb, limited to in-frame rearrangements. These files lack a portion of the clones; in checked studies, under half of the deficit traces to unresolved V genes, and the cause of the others is not known. The sample table includes about 20,000 clones. The biggest ten clones account for 5.5% to 8% of the sample. The specimen sequenced was blood buffy coat. The receptors come from a woman aged 18 to 75 with a cervical HPV16 infection that either progressed to CIN3+ or cleared (not recorded which).

Worth noting for this clone: The read ends 3 residues early relative to the CDR3; the germline J gene fills the gap. This chain uses TRBV19 with TRBJ2-2; D is perhaps TRBD1 (6 bases). Germline assignment: CDR1 LNHDA and CDR2 SQIVND (reference sequence). The CDR3 has 15 residues. CDR3: CAGMGQGSGANVLFF. CDR3 bases read: TGTGCCGGGATGGGTCAGGGGTCTGGGGCCAACGTG.

On this clone: Sequencing ends 3 residues short of the CDR3 end; the germline J gene provides the rest. Within the sample, other DNA sequences also encode this same CDR3. This chain uses TRBV5-1 with TRBJ1-2; 7 positions match TRBD1. V was clipped by 3 bases and J by 0 bases; unmatched bases: 2. The CDR3 is 14 amino acids. Per germline, CDR1 SGHRS and CDR2 YFSETQ. The sequenced part of the CDR3 DNA is TGCGCCAGCAGCTCAGGGACAGCTAACTATGGC. Encoded protein: CASSSGTANYG. The complete CDR3 protein is CASSSGTANYGYTF.

Notes on this clone: The read ends 3 residues early relative to the CDR3; the germline J gene fills the gap. The chain employs TRBV7-8 and TRBJ1-1; 7 nucleotides match TRBD1. The CDR3 consists of 14 residues. From germline, CDR1 is SGHVS and CDR2 FQNEAQ. The J segment lost 0 bases and the V segment lost 2 bases, leaving 0 bases of the junction unmatched. The covered CDR3 bases are TGTGCCAGCAGCTTACAGGGGGTGAACACTGAA. Protein: CASSLQGVNTE. The complete CDR3 protein is CASSLQGVNTEAFF.

Note on this clone: The read terminates 3 residues ahead of where the CDR3 ends, so the germline J gene completes it. The chain joins TRBV18 to TRBJ1-1; 9 positions agree with TRBD1. The CDR3 loop spans 15 amino acids. Germline-derived CDR1 and CDR2 are KGHSH and LQKENI. CDR3 DNA (partial): TGTGCCAGCTCGACCGGGACAGGGATGATAGAGACA. Translating gives CASSTGTGMIET. The full CDR3 protein reads CASSTGTGMIETAFF. Together with reference TRBV18 and TRBJ1-1, the CDR3 gives the full variable domain: NAGVMQNPRHLVRRRGQEARLRCSPMKGHSHVYWYRQLPEEGLKFMVYLQKENIIDESGMPKERFSAEFPKEGPSILRIQQVVRGDSAAYFCASSTGTGMIETAFFGQGTRLTVV.

With respect to this clone: The CDR3 goes on 3 residues after the read ends, and that part is filled in from the germline J gene. The chain recombines TRBV10-3 with TRBJ2-7, with D perhaps TRBD1 (7 bases). CDR3 length equals 14 residues. Looked up from germline, CDR1 is ENHRY and CDR2 is SYGVKD. Trimming removed 10 bases from V and 3 bases from J, with 19 bases in between. The CDR3 reads CATLGGQGGYEQYF. The covered CDR3 bases are TGTGCCACCTTAGGGGGGCAGGGGGGCTACGAG.

As regards this clone: The read ends 3 residues early relative to the CDR3; the germline J gene fills the gap. This chain joins TRBV12-5 and TRBJ2-2; 8 bases fit TRBD2. The junction had 2 bases not matched to a gene; V was cut back by 4 bases and J by 1 base. Germline CDR1 and CDR2: LGHNT and FRNRAP. This CDR3 is 15 amino acids long. The CDR3 here is CASGSSGLNTGELFF. The covered CDR3 bases are TGTGCTAGTGGTTCTAGCGGGTTGAACACCGGGGAG.

By frequency, this clone registers medium-sized. The read comes to an end 3 residues before the CDR3 does, leaving the germline J gene to fill in the end. This chain links TRBV29-1 with TRBJ2-3, with no clear D. The V gene's germline CDR1 is SQVTM and CDR2 ANQGSEA. The V end was cut by 4 bases, the J end by 0 bases, with 5 bases between. CDR3 length equals 12 residues. The DNA read from the CDR3 is TGCAGCGTTGGCGTTAGCACAGATACG. Protein product: CSVGVSTDT. The CDR3 in full is CSVGVSTDTQYF.

With regard to this clone: The read ends 3 residues before the CDR3 terminus; that terminus is restored from the germline J gene. The chain recombines TRBV18 with TRBJ2-5; 8 bases map to TRBD1. The CDR3 loop spans 15 amino acids. The J segment lost 3 bases and the V segment lost 3 bases, leaving 6 bases of the junction unmatched. Looked up from germline, CDR1 is KGHSH and CDR2 is LQKENI. The CDR3 reads CASSPRDRNEETQYF. The CDR3 DNA, read in part, is TGTGCCAGCTCACCCAGGGACAGGAACGAAGAGACC.

Note on this clone: The CDR3 end lies 3 residues beyond the end of the read and is filled in from the germline J gene. This chain uses TRBV7-9 with TRBJ1-2; D is undetermined. The CDR3 sequence is 15 residues long. Germline V gene sequence: CDR1 SEHNR, CDR2 FQNEAQ (reference sequence). Incomplete CDR3 DNA: TGTGCCAGCAGTAGTACTAGCGGGAGGAGGAACGAC. Translating gives CASSSTSGRRND. Given in full, the CDR3 is CASSSTSGRRNDYTF. Supplemented by reference TRBV7-9 and TRBJ1-2, the full variable domain reads DTGVSQNPRHKITKRGQNVTFRCDPISEHNRLYWYRQTLGQGPEFLTYFQNEAQLEKSRLLSDRFSAERPKGSFSTLEIQRTEQGDSAMYLCASSSTSGRRNDYTFGSGTRLTVV.

On this clone itself: The read ends 3 residues before the CDR3 terminus; that terminus is restored from the germline J gene. The V call is TRBV20-1, the J call TRBJ2-1; D call uncertain. The CDR3 has 12 residues. Trimming shortened V by 2 bases and J by 9 bases, and 11 bases separated the two germline ends. The germline V gene encodes CDR1 DFQATT and CDR2 SNEGSKA (reference sequence). CDR3 loop: CSARSQASEQFF. CDR3 DNA (partial): TGCAGTGCTAGATCCCAGGCCAGTGAG.

For this clone: The read falls 3 residues short of the CDR3 end, and the missing part is taken from the germline J gene. The chain couples TRBV6-2 or TRBV6-3 to TRBJ2-7; D unresolved. Germline V CDR1 and CDR2: MNHEY, SVGEGT. V dropped 4 bases and J dropped 4 bases, with 5 bases sitting between them. The CDR3 contains 11 residues. The CDR3 bases that were read are TGTGCCAGCAGTTCCTATTACGAG. It translates to CASSSYYE. The full CDR3 protein reads CASSSYYEQYF.

With respect to this clone: The read stops 3 residues short of the end of the CDR3; the missing end is completed from the germline J gene. This chain links TRBV7-2 with TRBJ2-2; the match to TRBD1 covers 8 bases. Germline V gene sequence: CDR1 SGHTA, CDR2 FQGNSA. The CDR3 runs to 15 residues. CDR3 bases read: TGTGCCAGCAGCTGGCAGGGGGCAACTAATGAAAAG. This translates into CASSWQGATNEK. The whole CDR3 protein is CASSWQGATNEKLFF.

Notes on this clone: The CDR3 end lies 3 residues beyond the end of the read and is filled in from the germline J gene. The rearrangement links TRBV7-7 to TRBJ2-5, with D uncertain. CDR1 SSHAT and CDR2 FNYEAQ come from the germline V gene (reference sequence). V lost 0 bases and J 3 bases, leaving 8 bases between the germline ends. The CDR3 runs 14 residues. The sequenced CDR3 bases are TGTGCCAGCAGCTTAGCTCGGTCCGAAGAGACC. This sequence encodes CASSLARSEET. The CDR3 in its entirety is CASSLARSEETQYF. Full variable domain (outside the CDR3, taken from reference TRBV7-7 and TRBJ2-5): GAGVSQSPRYKVTKRGQDVTLRCDPISSHATLYWYQQALGQGPEFLTYFNYEAQPDKSGLPSDRFSAERPEGSISTLTIQRTEQRDSAMYRCASSLARSEETQYFGPGTRLLVL.

Concerning this clone itself: Read data end 3 residues before the CDR3 end; the end is taken from the germline J gene. The rearrangement links TRBV20-1 to TRBJ2-5; 11 positions agree with TRBD2. There are 14 residues in the CDR3. Trimming took 3 bases from V and 4 from J; bases not matched to a gene: 4. Germline V gene data show CDR1 as DFQATT and CDR2 as SNEGSKA (reference sequence). The CDR3 sequence is CSASLLAGGETQYF. The covered CDR3 bases are TGCAGTGCTAGTCTCCTAGCGGGAGGAGAGACC.

Turning to this clone: The read gets to within 3 residues of the CDR3 end, and the germline J gene fills in the rest. Other nucleotide sequences from this sample produce the same CDR3. V gene TRBV19 combines with J gene TRBJ2-1; 12 bases are shared with TRBD2. The CDR3 sequence is 17 residues long. V gave up 5 bases and J gave up 3 bases; unmatched junction bases: 8. Germline-derived CDR1 and CDR2 are LNHDA and SQIVND (reference sequence). The covered CDR3 bases are TGTGCCAGTAGTGTATCGGGGACTAGCGGGTTCTACAATGAG. Its protein product is CASSVSGTSGFYNE. The whole CDR3 protein reads CASSVSGTSGFYNEQFF.

A note on this clone: Sequencing ends 3 residues short of the CDR3 end; the germline J gene provides the rest. The chain carries TRBV30 and TRBJ1-4; 7 bases map to TRBD1. The CDR3 is made up of 15 amino acids. Germline assignment: CDR1 GTSNPN and CDR2 SVGIG (reference sequence). The CDR3 bases that were read are TGTGCCTGGAGTGTACGAGGGGGCGGAAATTCACCA. It is translated as CAWSVRGGGNSP. The whole CDR3 is CAWSVRGGGNSPLFF.

Notes on this clone: The read is 3 residues too short to cover the CDR3 end, so that end is filled in from the germline J gene. The chain is built from TRBV7-9 and TRBJ1-5; 8 nucleotides agree with TRBD1. Per the germline V gene, CDR1 is SEHNR and CDR2 is FQNEAQ (reference sequence). This CDR3 has 14 amino acids. The ends lost 5 bases at V and 7 bases at J; junction bases unmatched: 7. Partial CDR3 DNA: TGTGCCAGCAGCGTAACAGGGGGTTTCCAGCCC. Translation gives CASSVTGGFQP. The complete CDR3 sequence is CASSVTGGFQPQHF.

A word on this clone: The CDR3 end is not reached by the read, which stops 3 residues before it; the germline J gene fills it in. The genes are TRBV5-4 and TRBJ2-3, with TRBD2 as a possible D gene (6 bases). Looked up from germline, CDR1 is SGHNT and CDR2 is YYREEE (reference sequence). The CDR3 loop spans 14 amino acids. CDR3 sequence reads: CASSLVELGTSQYF. CDR3 bases read: TGTGCCAGCAGCCTGGTGGAGCTGGGGACTTCG.

With regard to this clone: The read ends 3 residues early relative to the CDR3; the germline J gene fills the gap. The chain carries TRBV13 and TRBJ2-3; TRBD2 aligns across 16 bases. From germline, CDR1 is PRHDT and CDR2 FYEKMQ (reference sequence). The junction had 9 bases not matched to a gene; V was cut back by 5 bases and J by 7 bases. The CDR3 is made up of 17 amino acids. CDR3 residues: CASSPVGTSGRGNTQYF. The DNA read from the CDR3 is TGTGCCAGCAGCCCAGTGGGGACTAGCGGGAGGGGAAATACG.

Of note for this clone: The sequence runs out 3 residues before the end of the CDR3; the remainder is reconstructed from the germline J gene. This rearrangement joins TRBV7-8 to TRBJ2-1; TRBD2 agrees at 10 bases. The CDR3 has 15 residues. V lost 5 bases to trimming and J lost 6 bases; unmatched junction nucleotides: 7. CDR1 is SGHVS and CDR2 is FQNEAQ in the germline V gene. Incomplete CDR3 DNA: TGTGCCAGCAGCGAGGGTAGCGGGAGGCCCAATGAG. Its translation: CASSEGSGRPNE. The complete CDR3 protein is CASSEGSGRPNEQFF.

Considering frequency, this clone is medium-sized. The read finishes 3 residues shy of the CDR3 end, and the germline J gene is used to complete it. This chain links TRBV6-2 or TRBV6-3 with TRBJ2-3, with D unclear. The V gene lost 1 base and the J gene lost 2 bases, with 7 bases spanning the gap. The germline V gene has CDR1 MNHEY and CDR2 SVGEGT. CDR3 length: 14 amino acids. CDR3 sequence reads: CASSYFLLTDTQYF. The covered CDR3 bases are TGTGCCAGCAGTTACTTCCTACTCACAGATACG.

As concerns this clone: Read coverage stops 3 residues before the CDR3 terminus; the germline J gene supplies the remainder. The rearrangement joins TRBV11-2 to TRBJ2-1; the match to TRBD1 covers 7 bases. The CDR3 has 15 amino acids. The V and J ends lost 0 bases and 8 bases, in that order; junction bases with no gene match: 7. Germline V CDR1 and CDR2: SGHAT, FQNNGV. The sequenced CDR3 bases are TGTGCCAGCAGCTTAGATATGACAGGGTGGTATGAG. The encoded protein is CASSLDMTGWYE. The CDR3, in full, reads CASSLDMTGWYEQFF.

Concerning this clone itself: Sequencing ends 3 residues short of the CDR3 end; the germline J gene provides the rest. J is TRBJ2-3 and V is TRBV7-9; D is unclear. The CDR3 contains 13 residues. Germline assignment: CDR1 SEHNR and CDR2 FQNEAQ (reference sequence). The CDR3 loop reads CASSLADRSAQYF. The sequenced part of the CDR3 DNA is TGTGCCAGCAGCTTAGCAGATCGGTCGGCG.

Worth noting for this clone: Coverage ceases 3 residues before the CDR3 finishes, and the germline J gene fills in the end. This chain links TRBV19 with TRBJ1-1; tentative D call: TRBD1 (5 bases). Germline lookup yields CDR1 LNHDA and CDR2 SQIVND (reference sequence). This CDR3 has 14 amino acids. The DNA read from the CDR3 is TGTGCCAGTAGTTCGGGACTCTCACACAATGAG. This encodes CASSSGLSHNE. The CDR3 as a whole reads CASSSGLSHNEAFF.

About this clone itself: The read ends 3 residues early relative to the CDR3; the germline J gene fills the gap. J is TRBJ1-6 and V is TRBV20-1, with TRBD1 as a possible D gene (5 bases). The CDR3 length is 14 residues. Germline CDR1 is DFQATT and CDR2 is SNEGSKA (reference sequence). V lost 4 bases, J lost 7 bases, and 14 bases lay in between. The CDR3 sequence: CSATRSGGNSPLHF. The DNA read from the CDR3 is TGCAGTGCTACAAGATCCGGGGGGAATTCACCC.

Concerning this clone: From the germline J gene comes the end of the CDR3, since the read stops 3 residues before it. The J gene is TRBJ2-3, the V gene TRBV4-1, with D tentatively TRBD1 (6 bases). The length of the CDR3 is 15 residues. Germline V gene sequence: CDR1 MGHRA, CDR2 YSYEKL. Deletions cut 4 bases from V and 0 bases from J, with 11 bases between. This CDR3 reads CASSPRQVSTDTQYF. The DNA read from the CDR3 is TGCGCCAGCAGCCCAAGACAGGTTAGCACAGATACG.

Notes on this clone: The read gets to within 3 residues of the CDR3 end, and the germline J gene fills in the rest. V usage is TRBV7-9 and J usage is TRBJ2-2; 7 bases are shared with TRBD1. CDR3 size: 14 residues. Germline V lookup: CDR1 SEHNR, CDR2 FQNEAQ (reference sequence). The CDR3 reads CASSLQGVYEKLFF. Incomplete CDR3 DNA: TGTGCCAGCAGCTTACAGGGGGTTTACGAAAAG.

Worth noting for this clone: The junction does not match germline at one end; this may be a read error. The read is 3 residues too short to cover the CDR3 end, so that end is filled in from the germline J gene. The genes are TRBV4-2 and TRBJ1-1; perhaps TRBD1 as D (5 bases). Per germline, CDR1 LGHNA and CDR2 YNFKEQ. This CDR3 has 14 residues. CDR3 DNA (partial): TGCGCCAGCAGCCAAGATATAGGGGACACTGAA. Translation gives CASSQDIGDTE. The full CDR3 reads CASSQDIGDTEAFF.

Comments on this clone: The junction departs from the called germline gene at one end, perhaps through a read error. The read falls 3 residues short of the CDR3 end, and the missing part is taken from the germline J gene. The chain couples TRBV4-2 to TRBJ2-3, with 11 bases identical to TRBD2. Looked up from germline, CDR1 is LGHNA and CDR2 is YNFKEQ. The CDR3 is 17 residues long. The CDR3 loop reads CASSPGVAGGSTDTQYF. The CDR3 bases that were read are TGCGCCAGCAGCCCTGGAGTAGCGGGAGGGAGCACAGATACG.

Comments on this clone: The read gets to within 3 residues of the CDR3 end, and the germline J gene fills in the rest. This sequence joins TRBV10-3 and TRBJ1-1, with TRBD1 identical over 8 bases. The CDR3 sequence is 15 residues long. Germline CDR1 is ENHRY and CDR2 is SYGVKD. The J segment lost 5 bases and the V segment lost 2 bases, leaving 7 bases of the junction unmatched. The CDR3 region is CAISENDRGVTEAFF. The sequenced CDR3 bases are TGTGCCATCAGTGAGAATGACAGGGGCGTTACTGAA.

Points on this clone: The read finishes 3 residues shy of the CDR3 end, and the germline J gene is used to complete it. The V call is TRBV10-2, the J call TRBJ2-5; 10 positions agree with TRBD1. The CDR3 has 14 amino acids. CDR1 is WSHSY and CDR2 is SAAADI in the germline V gene. V was pared by 6 bases and J by 3 bases, with 4 bases of the junction left unmatched. The CDR3 here is CASSQGQGEETQYF. CDR3 bases read: TGCGCCAGCAGCCAAGGACAGGGGGAAGAGACC.

On this clone itself: The DNA ends 3 residues before the CDR3 does, and the rest of the CDR3 is filled in from the germline J gene. This rearrangement joins TRBV28 to TRBJ1-1; 7 bases line up with TRBD1. The CDR3 runs 13 residues. V lost 4 bases, J lost 4 bases, and 3 bases stayed unmatched. Germline CDR1 MDHEN, CDR2 SYDVKM. Partial CDR3 DNA: TGTGCCAGCAGTTCGGCAGGGGGCACTGAA. Encoded protein: CASSSAGGTE. The CDR3 as a whole reads CASSSAGGTEAFF. Full variable domain (outside the CDR3, taken from reference TRBV28 and TRBJ1-1): DVKVTQSSRYLVKRTGEKVFLECVQDMDHENMFWYRQDPGLGLRLIYFSYDVKMKEKGDIPEGYSVSREKKERFSLILESASTNQTSMYLCASSSAGGTEAFFGQGTRLTVV.